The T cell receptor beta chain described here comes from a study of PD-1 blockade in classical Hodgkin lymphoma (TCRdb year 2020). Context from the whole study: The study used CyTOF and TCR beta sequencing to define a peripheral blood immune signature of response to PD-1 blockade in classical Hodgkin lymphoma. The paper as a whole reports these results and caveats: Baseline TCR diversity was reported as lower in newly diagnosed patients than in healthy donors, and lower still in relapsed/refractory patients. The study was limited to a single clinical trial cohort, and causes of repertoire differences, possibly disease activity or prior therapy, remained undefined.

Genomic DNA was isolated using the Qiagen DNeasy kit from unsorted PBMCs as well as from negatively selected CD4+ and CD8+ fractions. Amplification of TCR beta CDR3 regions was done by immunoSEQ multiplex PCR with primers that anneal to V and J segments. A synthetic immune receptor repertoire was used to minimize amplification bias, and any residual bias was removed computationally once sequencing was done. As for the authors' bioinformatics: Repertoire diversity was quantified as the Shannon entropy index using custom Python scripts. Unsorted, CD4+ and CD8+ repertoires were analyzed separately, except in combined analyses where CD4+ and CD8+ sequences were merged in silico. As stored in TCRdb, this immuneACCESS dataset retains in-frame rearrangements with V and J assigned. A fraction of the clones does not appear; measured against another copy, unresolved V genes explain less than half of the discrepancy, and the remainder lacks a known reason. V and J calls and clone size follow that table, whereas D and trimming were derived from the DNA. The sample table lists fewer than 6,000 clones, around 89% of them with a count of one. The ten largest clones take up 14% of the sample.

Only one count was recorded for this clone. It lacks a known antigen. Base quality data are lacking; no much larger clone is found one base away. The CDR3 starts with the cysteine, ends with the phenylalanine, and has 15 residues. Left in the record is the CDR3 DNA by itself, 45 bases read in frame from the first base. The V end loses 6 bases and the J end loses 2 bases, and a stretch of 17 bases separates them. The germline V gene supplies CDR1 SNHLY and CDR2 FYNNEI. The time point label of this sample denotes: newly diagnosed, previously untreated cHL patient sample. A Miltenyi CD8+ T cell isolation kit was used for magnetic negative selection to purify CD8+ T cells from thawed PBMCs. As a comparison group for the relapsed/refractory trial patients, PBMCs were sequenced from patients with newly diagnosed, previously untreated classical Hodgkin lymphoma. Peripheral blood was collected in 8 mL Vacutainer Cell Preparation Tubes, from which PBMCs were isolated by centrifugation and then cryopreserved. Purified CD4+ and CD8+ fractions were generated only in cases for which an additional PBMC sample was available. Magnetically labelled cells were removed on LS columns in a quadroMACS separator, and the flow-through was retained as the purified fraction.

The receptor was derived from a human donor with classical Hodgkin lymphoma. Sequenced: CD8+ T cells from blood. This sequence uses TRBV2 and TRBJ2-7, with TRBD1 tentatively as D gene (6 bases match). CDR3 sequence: CASRGTQGYPYEQYF. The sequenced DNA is TGTGCCAGCAGGGGTACCCAGGGGTACCCCTACGAGCAGTACTTC.